Below, 14 T cell receptor beta chains from the same sample are listed, as sequenced in a study of early T cells in non-severe SARS-CoV-2 infection. Using its own MiXCR run on the 5' RACE reads, TCRdb lists one record per CDR3 protein. The repertoire consists of about 60,000 distinct CDR3 sequences, with 8.5% to 10% occurring once and the leading ten covering approximately 15%. Sequencing was performed on whole blood. Receptors were obtained from an adult who was a healthcare worker with PCR-confirmed SARS-CoV-2 infection or an uninfected control (not recorded which).

This clonotype was counted a few times. The V call is TRBV6-6, the J call TRBJ2-1; D is undetermined. CDR1 MNHNY and CDR2 SVGAGI come from the germline V gene (reference sequence). This CDR3 is 13 amino acids long. V lost 0 bases, J lost 9 bases, and 9 bases lay in between. As DNA, the CDR3 is TGTGCCAGCAGTTACTCTCAACTTTCTGAGCAGTTCTTC. Amino acids: CASSYSQLSEQFF.

The DNA of the CDR3 is TGCAGCGTTGTCCCAACAGGGTTATGGGAGCAGTACTTC. As protein: CSVVPTGLWEQYF. V gene TRBV29-1 combines with J gene TRBJ2-7, with D perhaps matching TRBD1 (6 bases). The V gene's germline CDR1 is SQVTM and CDR2 ANQGSEA. The CDR3 runs to 13 residues. Deletions cut 4 bases from V and 7 bases from J, with 17 bases between.

This clonotype was counted many times. The chain has TRBV2 and TRBJ2-1; D call uncertain. V lost 1 base and J 4 bases, leaving 14 bases between the germline ends. Germline V gene sequence: CDR1 SNHLY, CDR2 FYNNEI. The CDR3 loop spans 16 amino acids. The CDR3 DNA reads as TGTGCCAGCAGTGAAGTCCTCTGGTCTGAGTACAATGAGCAGTTCTTC. The encoded protein is CASSEVLWSEYNEQFF. The full variable domain, rest sourced from reference TRBV2 and TRBJ2-1, is EPEVTQTPSHQVTQMGQEVILRCVPISNHLYFYWYRQILGQKVEFLVSFYNNEISEKSEIFDDQFSVERPDGSNFTLKIRSTKLEDSAMYFCASSEVLWSEYNEQFFGPGTRLTVL.

The rearrangement uses TRBV29-1 and TRBJ2-1; the D call may be TRBD1 or TRBD2 (5 bases each). Germline CDR1 SQVTM, CDR2 ANQGSEA. V was cut by 4 bases and J by 4 bases, with 14 bases left in between. This CDR3 has 14 residues. For the CDR3, the DNA is TGCAGCGTTGGAGAGGGGACGGATTACAATGAGCAGTTCTTC. Amino acids: CSVGEGTDYNEQFF.

This clonotype appeared many times. The V call is TRBV6-2 or TRBV6-3, the J call TRBJ1-5; 9 bases match TRBD1. CDR3 length: 16 amino acids. The germline V gene has CDR1 MNHEY and CDR2 SVGEGT. The V segment lost 6 bases and the J segment 0 bases; nucleotides outside the gene matches: 6. CDR3 DNA: TGTGCCAGCAGCCGGGGACAGGGCCCTAGCAATCAGCCCCAGCATTTT. This encodes CASSRGQGPSNQPQHF.

This clonotype was observed many times. The rearrangement uses TRBV19 and TRBJ2-1, with D possibly matching TRBD1 (7 bases). Trimming stripped 8 bases from V and 1 base from J, with 12 bases between. Germline CDR1 and CDR2: LNHDA and SQIVND (reference sequence). This CDR3 is 14 amino acids long. The CDR3 loop is CASATGTSYNEQFF. The CDR3 DNA reads TGTGCCAGTGCGACAGGGACTTCCTACAATGAGCAGTTCTTC.

This clonotype was counted at least ten times. This chain joins TRBV19 and TRBJ2-1; 11 positions agree with TRBD2. Looked up from germline, CDR1 is LNHDA and CDR2 is SQIVND (reference sequence). Trimming removed 5 bases from V and 2 bases from J; junction bases left unmatched: 2. This CDR3 comprises 15 residues. The CDR3 protein is CASSDSGRAYNEQFF. The CDR3 DNA reads as TGTGCCAGTAGTGATAGCGGGAGGGCCTACAATGAGCAGTTCTTC.

This clonotype was seen only a few times. The chain is built from TRBV12-3 or TRBV12-4 and TRBJ1-1, with D hard to call. The V end was cut by 1 base, the J end by 5 bases, with 11 bases between. The CDR3 has 14 residues. The CDR3 bases are TGTGCCAGCAGTTTAGGGGGTACCCAGACTGAAGCTTTCTTT. This encodes CASSLGGTQTEAFF.

The gene calls are TRBV7-9 and TRBJ2-2; D possibly matches TRBD1 or TRBD2 (5 bases each). CDR1 SEHNR and CDR2 FQNEAQ come from the germline V gene (reference sequence). The V gene lost 4 bases and the J gene lost 5 bases, with 8 bases spanning the gap. The length of the CDR3 is 13 residues. The DNA of the CDR3 is TGTGCCAGCAGCTCTGGGGGAACCGGGGAGCTGTTTTTT. Its protein product is CASSSGGTGELFF.

The chain joins TRBV6-2 or TRBV6-3 to TRBJ1-5; no definite D call. Trimming shortened V by 0 bases and J by 7 bases, and 13 bases separated the two germline ends. CDR3 length: 15 amino acids. Germline CDR1 MNHEY, CDR2 SVGEGT. CDR3 nucleotides: TGTGCCAGCAGTTACTCTAGCCTAAGTGGGCAGCCCCAGCATTTT. Amino acid sequence: CASSYSSLSGQPQHF.

The rearrangement uses TRBV28 and TRBJ2-3, with D unresolved. The germline V gene has CDR1 MDHEN and CDR2 SYDVKM. Trimming pared 7 bases from V and 5 bases from J, leaving 16 bases between. This CDR3 has 14 residues. CDR3 loop: CASTGERSIDTQYF. In DNA form, the CDR3 reads TGTGCCAGCACTGGAGAACGGAGTATAGATACGCAGTATTTT.

The CDR3 nucleotides read TGTGCCAGCAGCCAAGCGCTAGGCGGCTACTACGAGCAGTACTTC. Its translation is CASSQALGGYYEQYF. The rearrangement joins TRBV3-1 to TRBJ2-7, with D unclear. Germline V gene data show CDR1 as LGHDT and CDR2 as YNNKEL (reference sequence). The germline V and J ends were trimmed by 1 base and 3 bases, with 13 bases remaining between them. This CDR3 is 15 amino acids long.

In this sample, this clonotype turned up many times. This chain joins TRBV9 and TRBJ2-5, with TRBD2 identical over 8 bases. The V gene end was trimmed by 6 bases and the J gene end by 5 bases; junction bases not matched to a gene: 9. The CDR3 sequence is 14 residues long. The V gene's germline CDR1 is SGDLS and CDR2 YYNGEE. CDR3 in DNA: TGTGCCAGCAACCCCAGCGGGAGAGGGGAGACCCAGTACTTC. Protein product: CASNPSGRGETQYF.

This clonotype has more than one count but fewer than ten. V usage is TRBV24-1 and J usage is TRBJ2-7; D could derive from TRBD1 or TRBD2 (5 bases each). The germline V gene encodes CDR1 KGHDR and CDR2 SFDVKD. This CDR3 region has 14 residues. V lost 4 bases to trimming and J lost 2 bases, with 11 bases between them. The CDR3 spells CATSERGGTYEQYF. The CDR3 nucleotides are TGTGCCACCAGTGAACGGGGCGGAACCTACGAGCAGTACTTC.